This passage covers 19 T cell receptor beta chains from one sample sequenced in a study of T cells after somatic rescue of genetic block. The data were produced by immunoSEQ multiplex PCR, yet TCRdb's version contains in-frame clones alone and is incomplete. Among 110,000 or so clones listed, around 90% were seen once. The specimen was peripheral blood mononuclear cells (PBMCs). The source is a woman under 30.

The rearrangement joins TRBV7-6 to TRBJ2-1; D possibly corresponds to TRBD2 (6 bases). Looked up from germline, CDR1 is SGHVS and CDR2 is FNYEAQ. V shed 8 bases and J shed 5 bases, with 13 bases lying between them. CDR3 length: 13 residues. The CDR3, as DNA: TGTGCCAGCGTGGGCGGGGTCAACAATGAGCAGTTCTTC. Its protein is CASVGGVNNEQFF.

This clone appeared a single time. V usage is TRBV7-9 and J usage is TRBJ2-5; D uncertain. Per the germline V gene, CDR1 is SEHNR and CDR2 is FQNEAQ (reference sequence). The CDR3 has 14 residues. The V gene lost 7 bases and the J gene lost 0 bases, with 12 bases spanning the gap. CDR3 residues: CASTPLGNQETQYF. CDR3 DNA: TGTGCCAGCACCCCCCTGGGCAACCAAGAGACCCAGTACTTC. The complete variable domain, with remaining parts taken from reference TRBV7-9 and TRBJ2-5, reads DTGVSQNPRHKITKRGQNVTFRCDPISEHNRLYWYRQTLGQGPEFLTYFQNEAQLEKSRLLSDRFSAERPKGSFSTLEIQRTEQGDSAMYLCASTPLGNQETQYFGPGTRLLVL.

The chain's CDR3 is CASSLGLAEQYF. CDR3 nucleotide sequence: TGTGCCAGCAGCTTGGGCTTGGCGGAACAGTACTTC. V gene TRBV7-9 combines with J gene TRBJ2-7, with no clear D. Looked up from germline, CDR1 is SEHNR and CDR2 is FQNEAQ (reference sequence). CDR3 length equals 12 residues. The V and J ends lost 3 bases and 10 bases respectively, with 13 bases between them.

This clone has just one count. The genes are TRBV25-1 and TRBJ2-5; 8 nucleotides align to TRBD2. The CDR3 runs 15 residues. CDR1 and CDR2 (germline): MGHDK, SYGVNS. V shed 0 bases and J 2 bases; nucleotides not matched to a gene: 2. The CDR3 reads CASSEYTSGQETQYF. The CDR3 region has the DNA TGTGCCAGCAGTGAATATACTAGCGGTCAAGAGACCCAGTACTTC.

This clone was observed a single time. V gene TRBV11-1 combines with J gene TRBJ2-3, with 15 bases fitting TRBD2. The V and J ends lost 5 bases and 6 bases, in that order; junction bases with no gene match: 9. Germline V gene data show CDR1 as SGHAT and CDR2 as FQDESV (reference sequence). The CDR3 runs to 17 residues. In DNA form, the CDR3 reads TGTGCCAGCAGCCGCTATAGGACTAGCGGGGGGGCGGATACGCAGTATTTT. It is translated as CASSRYRTSGGADTQYF. Filled out from reference TRBV11-1 and TRBJ2-3, the complete variable domain reads EAEVAQSPRYKITEKSQAVAFWCDPISGHATLYWYRQILGQGPELLVQFQDESVVDDSQLPKDRFSAERLKGVDSTLKIQPAELGDSAMYLCASSRYRTSGGADTQYFGPGTRLTVL.

The rearrangement uses TRBV7-2 and TRBJ2-5; the match to TRBD2 covers 7 bases. The CDR3 extends over 13 amino acids. The V segment lost 5 bases and the J segment 7 bases; nucleotides outside the gene matches: 7. Germline CDR1 is SGHTA and CDR2 is FQGNSA. CDR3 coding DNA: TGTGCCAGCAGCGACCAGACTAGCAGGACCCAGTACTTC. Translation gives CASSDQTSRTQYF.

The chain employs TRBV18 and TRBJ2-5; D assignment may be TRBD1 or TRBD2 (5 bases each). The CDR3 runs 18 residues. Trimming shortened V by 3 bases and J by 3 bases, and 23 bases separated the two germline ends. CDR1 is KGHSH, CDR2 LQKENI, per germline. The chain's CDR3 is CASSPPRDLARREETQYF. DNA of the CDR3: TGTGCCAGCTCACCTCCCAGGGACCTAGCTCGGCGGGAAGAGACCCAGTACTTC. The full variable domain, its missing parts supplied by reference TRBV18 and TRBJ2-5, is NAGVMQNPRHLVRRRGQEARLRCSPMKGHSHVYWYRQLPEEGLKFMVYLQKENIIDESGMPKERFSAEFPKEGPSILRIQQVVRGDSAAYFCASSPPRDLARREETQYFGPGTRLLVL.

The chain carries TRBV30 and TRBJ1-6; D is uncertain. The CDR3 is 13 residues long. Germline assignment: CDR1 GTSNPN and CDR2 SVGIG (reference sequence). V lost 5 bases to trimming and J lost 8 bases, with 13 bases between them. The CDR3 spells CAWREGRHSPLHF. CDR3 nucleotides: TGTGCCTGGCGAGAAGGGAGACATTCACCCCTCCACTTT.

The gene calls are TRBV21-1 and TRBJ2-3; the D segment call TRBD1 is taken from the table without a DNA check. TRBV21-1 has pseudogene status. The length of the CDR3 is 18 residues. The CDR3 DNA is TGTGCCAGCAGCCGGAGGGACAGGGAGAGAAGGGGGACAGATACGCAGTATTTT. It translates to CASSRRDRERRGTDTQYF.

The chain couples TRBV27 to TRBJ2-2, with D hard to call. This CDR3 contains 16 residues. Trimming pared 2 bases from V and 4 bases from J, leaving 14 bases between. CDR1 MNHEY and CDR2 SMNVEV come from the germline V gene (reference sequence). The CDR3 sequence is CASSLKRSSFTGELFF. The CDR3 DNA sequence: TGTGCCAGCAGTTTAAAAAGGAGTTCCTTCACCGGGGAGCTGTTTTTT.

The rearrangement joins TRBV9 to TRBJ1-4; 11 nucleotides line up with TRBD1. With V trimmed by 9 bases and J by 5 bases, 21 bases remained unmatched. The CDR3 runs to 19 residues. Germline lookup yields CDR1 SGDLS and CDR2 YYNGEE. The CDR3 DNA reads TGTGCCACCGCCCCTAATGGGGACAGGGGGTTCGGGCTGAATGAAAAACTGTTTTTT. Translation gives CATAPNGDRGFGLNEKLFF.

The chain couples TRBV11-1 to TRBJ1-1, with D uncertain. The V end was cut by 2 bases, the J end by 3 bases, with 10 bases between. Looked up from germline, CDR1 is SGHAT and CDR2 is FQDESV (reference sequence). The length of the CDR3 is 14 residues. In DNA, the CDR3 is TGTGCCAGCAGCTTATTCAAGCGGTACACTGAAGCTTTCTTT. Amino acids: CASSLFKRYTEAFF.

V usage is TRBV13 and J usage is TRBJ1-1; 7 positions agree with TRBD1. The CDR3 is made up of 15 amino acids. Per the germline V gene, CDR1 is PRHDT and CDR2 is FYEKMQ (reference sequence). The J segment lost 0 bases and the V segment lost 7 bases, leaving 8 bases of the junction unmatched. The CDR3 loop is CASNRGFSVNTEAFF. The CDR3 nucleotides are TGTGCCAGCAACAGGGGTTTTTCGGTGAACACTGAAGCTTTCTTT.

This clone was seen a single time. The CDR3 loop is CASSLYSNTIYF. In DNA, the CDR3 is TGTGCCAGCAGCCTATACAGCAACACCATATATTTT. This chain uses TRBV7-9 with TRBJ1-3; D gene unclear. Trimming shortened V by 5 bases and J by 7 bases, and 9 bases separated the two germline ends. This CDR3 comprises 12 residues. Per the germline V gene, CDR1 is SEHNR and CDR2 is FQNEAQ (reference sequence).

The chain combines TRBV15 with TRBJ2-7, with 9 bases aligning to TRBD2. V gave up 1 base and J gave up 4 bases; unmatched junction bases: 8. The CDR3 spans 16 residues. Germline V lookup: CDR1 LNHNV, CDR2 YYDKDF (reference sequence). CDR3 bases: TGTGCCACCAGCAGAGGACCGACTAGCGGTCTATACGAGCAGTACTTC. Residues: CATSRGPTSGLYEQYF.

The chain carries TRBV11-1 and TRBJ2-7, with TRBD2 as a possible D gene (5 bases). V was pared by 5 bases and J by 0 bases, with 17 bases between. The germline gives CDR1 SGHAT, CDR2 FQDESV (reference sequence). The CDR3 sequence is 16 residues long. CDR3 DNA sequence: TGTGCCAGCAGCCCAACAACTAGGTCTCGCTCCTACGAGCAGTACTTC. Its translation is CASSPTTRSRSYEQYF.

The gene calls are TRBV7-3 and TRBJ2-3; 12 positions agree with TRBD2. V lost 5 bases to trimming and J lost 3 bases; unmatched junction nucleotides: 3. This CDR3 has 15 residues. From germline, CDR1 is SGHTA and CDR2 FQGTGA. For the CDR3, the DNA is TGTGCCAGCAGCGTGACTAGCGGGGGAACAGATACGCAGTATTTT. It specifies CASSVTSGGTDTQYF.

The chain combines TRBV25-1 with TRBJ2-1; TRBD2 might be the D (5 bases). Deletions cut 2 bases from V and 3 bases from J, with 14 bases between. The CDR3 totals 16 residues. Germline assignment: CDR1 MGHDK and CDR2 SYGVNS. The CDR3 DNA is TGTGCCAGCAGTGAAACTGGGAGATACCTCTACAATGAGCAGTTCTTC. Its protein product is CASSETGRYLYNEQFF.

The DNA for the CDR3 is TGTGCCAGCAGCAAAAAAGCCCGACCGGGCGGGGGCTTTGACGAGCAGTACTTC. Translation: CASSKKARPGGGFDEQYF. The chain uses TRBV21-1 and TRBJ2-7; the table's D call, TRBD2, was not checked against the DNA. TRBV21-1 is given as a pseudogene. The CDR3 has 18 amino acids.